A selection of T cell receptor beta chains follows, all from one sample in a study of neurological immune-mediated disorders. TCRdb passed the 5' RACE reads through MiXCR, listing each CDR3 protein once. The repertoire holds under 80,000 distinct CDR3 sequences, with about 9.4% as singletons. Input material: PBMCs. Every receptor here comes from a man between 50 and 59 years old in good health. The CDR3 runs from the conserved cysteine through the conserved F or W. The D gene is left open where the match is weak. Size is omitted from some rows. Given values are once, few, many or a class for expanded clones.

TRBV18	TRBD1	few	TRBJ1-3	TGTGCCAGCTCGTTCGGACAGGCCATCTCTGGAAACACCATATATTTT	CASSFGQAISGNTIYF
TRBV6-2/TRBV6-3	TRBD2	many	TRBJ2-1	TGTGCCAGCAGACCCGGATGGACTAGCGGGGGGCCTAACTACAATGAGCAGTTCTTC	CASRPGWTSGGPNYNEQFF
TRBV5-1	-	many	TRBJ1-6	TGCGCCAGCAGGGGGAACTCACCCCTCCACTTT	CASRGNSPLHF
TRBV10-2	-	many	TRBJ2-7	TGCGCCAGCAGTGGGCTAACGGGCTACGAGCAGTACTTC	CASSGLTGYEQYF
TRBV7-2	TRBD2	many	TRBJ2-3	TGTGCCAGCAGGACTAGCGGGTGGGGGACTTGGGATACGCAGTATTTT	CASRTSGWGTWDTQYF
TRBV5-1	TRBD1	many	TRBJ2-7	TGCGCCAGCAGCTTTTGGACAGGGAGGGAGCAGTACTTC	CASSFWTGREQYF
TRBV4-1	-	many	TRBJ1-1	TGCGCCAGCAGCACCGGTCCCGGGCAGAACACTGAAGCTTTCTTT	CASSTGPGQNTEAFF
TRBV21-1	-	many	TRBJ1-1	TGTGCCAGTAAATACCGGGACAGGGTGGAGGGCACTGAAGCTTTCTTT	CASKYRDRVEGTEAFF
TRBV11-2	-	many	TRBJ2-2	TGTGCCAGCGTGACTGCCAGACAGGTGAACACCGGGGAGCTGTTTTTT	CASVTARQVNTGELFF
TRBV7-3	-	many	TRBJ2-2	TGTGCCAGCAGCTCAGTAGGAGGGGAGCTGTTTTTT	CASSSVGGELFF
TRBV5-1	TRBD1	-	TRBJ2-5	TGCGCCAGCAGATACTGGACAGGAGGCCAAGAGACCCAGTACTTC	CASRYWTGGQETQYF
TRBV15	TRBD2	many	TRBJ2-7	TGTGCCACCAGCAGGTTGGGACTAGCTGGCGACGAGCAGTACTTC	CATSRLGLAGDEQYF
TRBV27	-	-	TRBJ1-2	TGTGCCAGCAGTCCGACCAGGGGAGGGAACTATGGCTACACCTTC	CASSPTRGGNYGYTF
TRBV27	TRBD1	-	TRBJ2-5	TGTGCCAGCAGTTTAAGCCGGACAGGGGGCGGGGAGACCCAGTACTTC	CASSLSRTGGGETQYF
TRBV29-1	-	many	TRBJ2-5	TGCAGCGTTGGGCGACAGGGGACTAAAGAGACCCAGTACTTC	CSVGRQGTKETQYF
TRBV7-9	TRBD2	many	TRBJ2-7	TGTGCCAGCAGTCGAGACGTGACTAGCGGCTACGAGCAGTACTTC	CASSRDVTSGYEQYF
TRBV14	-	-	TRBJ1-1	TGTGCCAGCGAAGCATCCGGGGACACTGAAGCTTTCTTT	CASEASGDTEAFF
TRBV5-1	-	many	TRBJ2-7	TGCGCCAGCAGCTTGGACCAGGGCGGGCACTACGAGCAGTACTTC	CASSLDQGGHYEQYF
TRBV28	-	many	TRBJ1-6	TGTGCCAGCAGCTCCCGGGGGGTGGCACCCCTCCACTTT	CASSSRGVAPLHF
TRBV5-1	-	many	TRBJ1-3	TGCGCCAGTTTCGAAGGGTCTTTAGGCTCTGGAAACACCATATATTTT	CASFEGSLGSGNTIYF
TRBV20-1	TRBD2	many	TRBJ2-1	TGCAGTGCTAGTCGGACTAGCGGGAGGGGTGAGCAGTTCTTC	CSASRTSGRGEQFF
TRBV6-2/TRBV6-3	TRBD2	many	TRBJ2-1	TGTGCCAGCAGTTACGCGCTAGCGGGAGAGTCAGGAGAGCAGTTCTTC	CASSYALAGESGEQFF
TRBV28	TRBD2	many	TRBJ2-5	TGTGCCAGCAGTCTAACCCAGGGACTAGCGGGGGGCGGAGAGTACTTC	CASSLTQGLAGGGEYF
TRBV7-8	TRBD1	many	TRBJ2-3	TGTGCCAGCAGCTTTCGGACAGGCGCTAGCACAGATACGCAGTATTTT	CASSFRTGASTDTQYF
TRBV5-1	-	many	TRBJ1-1	TGCGCCAGCAGCTTGGGGGTGTCAACTGAAGCTTTCTTT	CASSLGVSTEAFF
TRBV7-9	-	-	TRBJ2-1	TGTGCCAACAGTTCCAGGACAGACTCCTACAATGAGCAGTTCTTC	CANSSRTDSYNEQFF
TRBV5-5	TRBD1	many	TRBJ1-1	TGTGCCAGCAACGACCGGGACAGAAACACTGAAGCTTTCTTT	CASNDRDRNTEAFF
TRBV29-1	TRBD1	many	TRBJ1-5	TGCAGCGTTATTCCGGGACAGACAAATCAGCCCCAGCATTTT	CSVIPGQTNQPQHF
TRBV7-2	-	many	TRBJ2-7	TGTGCCAGCAGCCCCGGGCAGGGACGGGAGCAGTACTTC	CASSPGQGREQYF